This TCR beta chain was profiled in a study of siplizumab effects on memory and regulatory T cells (dated by TCRdb to the late 2010s). The study in broad terms: Across under ten responder-stimulator pairs, mixed lymphocyte reactions were run as pairs, about 1 with siplizumab at approximately 1 ug/mL and about 1 without drug. The study examined how the anti-CD2 antibody siplizumab affects alloreactive T-cell subsets in allogeneic mixed lymphocyte reactions built from human PBMCs. Summary of the overall study and its limitations: Siplizumab significantly reduced the cumulative frequency of alloreactive sequences traceable to unstimulated CD4+ memory T cells. No functional confirmation was obtained for the suppressive function of proliferating Tregs from siplizumab cultures. Because sequences at frequencies below about 10^-5 were poorly captured, only a minor fraction of alloreactive clones could be mapped back to unstimulated subsets. Of the alloreactive CD4+ clones that could be mapped, the Treg-derived share averaged approximately 69% with siplizumab compared with around 25% in control reactions. Roughly 75-95% of proliferating CD4+ or CD8+ clones could not be assigned a naive or memory phenotype. Compared with memory T cells, unstimulated naive T cells appeared more diverse, and naive cells seemed to make a substantial contribution to the alloresponse.

Cells from the mixed lymphocyte reactions were cocultured for approximately six days at 37 degrees C. After responder PBMCs were labelled with CFSE and stimulator PBMCs with Violet Dye, the two populations were combined at a 1:1 ratio. Sorted unstimulated T cells and proliferating T cells recovered from mixed lymphocyte reactions underwent TCRbeta CDR3 sequencing. Fresh whole blood from some ten HLA-typed healthy donors was used as the source from which PBMCs were isolated. After the mixed lymphocyte reaction, proliferating CFSE-low responder T cells were FACS-sorted for TCR sequencing. About this clone: There is no known antigen for this receptor. Qualities for individual bases were not recorded, and no much larger clone is one base off.

As encoded in the germline V gene, CDR1 is SGHRS while CDR2 is YFSETQ. The CDR3 covers 15 residues, taking in both the cysteine and the phenylalanine. Here the CDR3 DNA is all that survives: 45 bases in frame from base 1. V is pared back by 2 bases and J by 1 base, with 9 bases lying between the germline termini. Libraries were constructed by the immunoSEQ multiplex PCR assay. The deep sequencing platform assayed about 10^5 TCR templates per sample. Genomic DNA extracted from sorted T cells was used for TCRbeta CDR3 sequencing. On the study's bioinformatics: The R programming language was used for clonal analysis of TCRbeta CDR3 data. Comparing unstimulated samples against CFSE-low samples taken after the reaction was how alloreactive CD4+ and CD8+ clones were defined. Regulatory or non-regulatory origin of alloreactive CD4+ clones was assigned by matching sequences to the sorted unstimulated Treg and non-Treg repertoires. TCRdb obtained this table from immuneACCESS and retained in-frame rearrangements with V and J assigned. These tables miss some clones; where compared with another copy, unresolved V genes account for less than half of the shortfall, and the remainder is unexplained. The V and J calls and clone size were taken over from that table, and D and trimming were inferred from the DNA. Present in this sample are roughly 2,900 clones, 49% of which were seen just once. The ten largest clones represent approximately 4.9% of the sample.

The V and J segments used are TRBV5-1 and TRBJ2-2, with the D segment identity uncertain. The receptor was isolated from a human donor in good health; the cells came from an allogeneic mixed lymphocyte reaction. The source material was CFSE-low (dividing) CD4+ T cells sorted from an allogeneic mixed lymphocyte reaction. The CDR3: CASSFGSLNTGELFF. The DNA sequence is TGCGCCAGCAGCTTCGGCTCCTTGAACACCGGGGAGCTGTTTTTT.